The 27 T cell receptor beta chains below all came from one sample that was sequenced in a study of molecular identifiers for immune sequencing clone quantification. One entry per CDR3 protein results from TCRdb running MiXCR on the PCR reads. Among some 65,000 distinct CDR3 sequences listed, less than 20% were seen once. What was sequenced was naive CD8+ T cells from blood, with Jurkat cell RNA spiked in. Subset given: FACS-sorted CD8+CD4-CCR7+CD45RA+ naive T cells. Receptor source: a human donor in good health. Some libraries in this study had Jurkat cell RNA spiked in.

This clonotype was detected only a few times. The chain is built from TRBV7-3 and TRBJ2-5; a weak D match, TRBD1 (5 bases). CDR3 size: 14 residues. The V and J ends lost 1 base and 2 bases respectively, with 8 bases between them. Germline V gene data show CDR1 as SGHTA and CDR2 as FQGTGA. The CDR3 reads CASSLRQLQETQYF. The CDR3 coding sequence is TGTGCCAGCAGCTTAAGACAGCTACAAGAGACCCAGTACTTC.

This clonotype was recorded at least ten times. The chain combines TRBV6-5 with TRBJ1-1; D gene ambiguous. Germline-derived CDR1 and CDR2 are MNHEY and SVGAGI. The V end was cut by 2 bases, the J end by 8 bases, with 12 bases between. The CDR3 has 13 residues. This CDR3 reads CASSYGVENEAFF. CDR3 nucleotides: TGTGCCAGCAGTTACGGCGTGGAAAACGAAGCTTTCTTT.

Many counts were recorded for this clonotype. The V call is TRBV6-6, the J call TRBJ1-2, with a weak D call TRBD1 (6 bases). V lost 5 bases and J 4 bases, leaving 14 bases between the germline ends. This CDR3 is built from 14 residues. The germline V gene has CDR1 MNHNY and CDR2 SVGAGI (reference sequence). The CDR3, as DNA: TGTGCCAGCAGTCAGCACGGGGGCAGCTATGGCTACACCTTC. Translation: CASSQHGGSYGYTF.

This clonotype has just a few counts. The rearrangement uses TRBV19 and TRBJ1-1; D gene unclear. This CDR3 is 12 amino acids long. Germline loops: CDR1 LNHDA, CDR2 SQIVND (reference sequence). V lost 1 base to trimming and J lost 1 base, with 1 base between them. The CDR3 loop reads CASSIGNTEAFF. CDR3 coding DNA: TGTGCCAGTAGTATAGGGAACACTGAAGCTTTCTTT.

The table lists this clonotype with a few counts. A much larger clone lies one base from this, so it may be a read error. This chain links TRBV4-1 with TRBJ2-7; perhaps TRBD1 as D (6 bases). Trimming cost V 4 bases and J 6 bases, with 13 bases left between them. Looked up from germline, CDR1 is MGHRA and CDR2 is YSYEKL. This CDR3 region has 13 residues. In nucleotides, the CDR3 is TGCGCCAGCAGCCTAAGGACAGCCTGCGAGCAGTACTTC. It translates to CASSLRTACEQYF.

This clonotype was found many times. The chain couples TRBV28 to TRBJ2-1; 8 bases agree with TRBD2. V was pared by 6 bases and J by 2 bases, with 18 bases of the junction left unmatched. Germline V lookup: CDR1 MDHEN, CDR2 SYDVKM. The CDR3 sequence is 19 residues long. The CDR3, as DNA: TGTGCCAGCAGCACCGAAGCTATAATAGCGGGGATCCCCTACAATGAGCAGTTCTTC. Its protein is CASSTEAIIAGIPYNEQFF.

This clonotype was observed many times. V and J are TRBV27 and TRBJ2-3; D gene uncertain. From germline, CDR1 is MNHEY and CDR2 SMNVEV (reference sequence). The CDR3 spans 12 residues. Between the trimmed V and J ends, which lost 6 bases and 0 bases, there was a span of 4 bases. The CDR3 DNA is TGTGCCAGCAGCCGCAGCACAGATACGCAGTATTTT. It yields the protein CASSRSTDTQYF.

The sample holds one count of this clonotype. This clone may be a read error of a much larger clone one base away. This rearrangement joins TRBV12-3 or TRBV12-4 to TRBJ1-3; the D is unclear. V lost 7 bases and J lost 8, with 9 bases in between. This CDR3 spans 11 amino acids. CDR3 in amino acids: CASKVGHTIYF. The CDR3, as DNA: TGTGCCAGCAAGGTCGGCCACACCATATATTTT.

This clonotype was seen more than once but under ten times. V is TRBV12-3 or TRBV12-4 and J is TRBJ2-2; 9 bases align to TRBD2. The CDR3 length is 17 residues. Unmatched junction bases numbered 6, after V lost 4 bases and J lost 0 bases. DNA for the CDR3: TGTGCCAGCAGTTCACTTACTAGCGGGTCGAACACCGGGGAGCTGTTTTTT. Translation: CASSSLTSGSNTGELFF.

This clonotype has ten or more counts. V and J are TRBV6-6 and TRBJ2-7; D gene uncertain. Trimming cost V 8 bases and J 1 base, with 9 bases left between them. Per the germline V gene, CDR1 is MNHNY and CDR2 is SVGAGI (reference sequence). The CDR3 covers 12 residues. The CDR3 coding sequence is TGTGCCAGCGGACCCACTTCCTACGAGCAGTACTTC. Its protein product is CASGPTSYEQYF.

This clonotype was seen at least ten times. The V gene is TRBV19, the J gene TRBJ2-2; D gene uncertain. Trimming took off 6 bases at V and 0 bases at J, with 8 bases between the two ends. The CDR3 consists of 14 residues. Germline V gene lookup returns CDR1 LNHDA and CDR2 SQIVND (reference sequence). The CDR3 bases are TGTGCCAGTAGCGGGCGGCCGAACACCGGGGAGCTGTTTTTT. Amino acids: CASSGRPNTGELFF.

This clonotype has at least ten counts. The chain combines TRBV7-9 with TRBJ2-3, with 8 bases matching TRBD2. The V and J ends lost 6 bases and 1 base, in that order; junction bases with no gene match: 6. The CDR3 length is 15 residues. Germline CDR1 reads SEHNR; CDR2 reads FQNEAQ (reference sequence). In nucleotides, the CDR3 is TGTGCCAGCAGACAGCCGGGACTAGGCACAGATACGCAGTATTTT. It codes for CASRQPGLGTDTQYF. Full variable domain (missing parts from reference TRBV7-9 and TRBJ2-3): DTGVSQNPRHKITKRGQNVTFRCDPISEHNRLYWYRQTLGQGPEFLTYFQNEAQLEKSRLLSDRFSAERPKGSFSTLEIQRTEQGDSAMYLCASRQPGLGTDTQYFGPGTRLTVL.

This clonotype has more than one count but fewer than ten. CDR3 coding DNA: TGTGCCAGCAGTGTTGGACAGACTAACGAGCAGTACTTC. Encoded protein: CASSVGQTNEQYF. The chain combines TRBV27 with TRBJ2-7, with D perhaps TRBD1 (6 bases). The V end was cut by 5 bases, the J end by 5 bases, with 13 bases between. The CDR3 loop spans 13 amino acids. CDR1 is MNHEY, CDR2 SMNVEV, per germline (reference sequence).

The chain has TRBV7-9 and TRBJ1-1; D is uncertain. Germline CDR1 is SEHNR and CDR2 is FQNEAQ (reference sequence). Trimming shortened V by 4 bases and J by 4 bases, and 7 bases separated the two germline ends. The CDR3 has 12 residues. The DNA for the CDR3 is TGTGCCAGCAGCTCAGTATTCACTGAAGCTTTCTTT. It encodes CASSSVFTEAFF. Full variable domain (outside the CDR3, taken from reference TRBV7-9 and TRBJ1-1): DTGVSQNPRHKITKRGQNVTFRCDPISEHNRLYWYRQTLGQGPEFLTYFQNEAQLEKSRLLSDRFSAERPKGSFSTLEIQRTEQGDSAMYLCASSSVFTEAFFGQGTRLTVV.

V usage is TRBV27 and J usage is TRBJ2-1, with 9 bases lining up with TRBD1. After removal of 7 bases from V and 7 bases from J, the junction contained 8 bases not matched to a gene. The CDR3 sequence is 14 residues long. Germline CDR1 is MNHEY and CDR2 is SMNVEV (reference sequence). The CDR3 region is CASTYRGRVNEQFF. The CDR3, as DNA: TGTGCCAGCACTTACAGGGGGCGTGTTAATGAGCAGTTCTTC.

This clonotype was counted only a few times. The chain employs TRBV19 and TRBJ2-3; no clear D gene. V shed 8 bases and J shed 0 bases, with 9 bases lying between them. Germline values: CDR1 LNHDA, CDR2 SQIVND (reference sequence). The CDR3 runs 13 residues. The CDR3 DNA sequence: TGTGCCAGTCTTGAGATTAGCACAGATACGCAGTATTTT. Translation: CASLEISTDTQYF.

This clonotype came up many times. The chain uses TRBV27 and TRBJ1-2; 9 positions agree with TRBD1. The CDR3 sequence is 18 residues long. V shed 5 bases, J shed 0 bases, and the junction held 13 bases outside the gene matches. Germline V CDR1 and CDR2: MNHEY, SMNVEV (reference sequence). The CDR3 protein is CASSPRDRAPLANYGYTF. The CDR3 nucleotides are TGTGCCAGCAGTCCCCGGGACAGGGCCCCGCTGGCTAACTATGGCTACACCTTC.

This clonotype came up many times. The V call is TRBV7-9, the J call TRBJ2-7; 9 bases map to TRBD1. The CDR3 is 15 amino acids. Germline lookup yields CDR1 SEHNR and CDR2 FQNEAQ (reference sequence). Trimming took 7 bases from V and 3 from J; bases not matched to a gene: 10. CDR3 sequence (DNA): TGTGCCAGCACCGGAGAGGGGACAGGGAACTACGAGCAGTACTTC. Translation: CASTGEGTGNYEQYF.

This clonotype appeared many times. The gene calls are TRBV10-3 and TRBJ1-2, with D possibly being TRBD1 (5 bases). V was pared by 4 bases and J by 4 bases, with 16 bases between. The CDR3 has 15 amino acids. Germline assignment: CDR1 ENHRY and CDR2 SYGVKD. CDR3 loop: CAISAEGGTGYGYTF. For the CDR3, the DNA is TGTGCCATCAGTGCCGAAGGAGGGACCGGCTATGGCTACACCTTC.

CDR3: CASSDLRDRALDLYEQYF. The CDR3 DNA follows: TGTGCCAGCAGCGACCTACGGGACAGGGCTTTGGACCTCTACGAGCAGTACTTC. V and J are TRBV5-3 and TRBJ2-7, with 9 bases matching TRBD1. TRBV5-3 qualifies as an ORF whose function is uncertain. The CDR3 extends over 18 amino acids. After removal of 8 bases from V and 3 bases from J, the junction contained 21 bases not matched to a gene.

On this clonotype: A clone one base away is much larger, so this may be a read error. The rearrangement links TRBV5-4 to TRBJ2-7; 7 nucleotides line up with TRBD2. The CDR3 sequence is 13 residues long. Germline loops: CDR1 SGHNT, CDR2 YYREEE (reference sequence). For the CDR3, the DNA is TGTGCCTGCAGCTTGGTGGGGGGGGACGAGCAGTACTTC. Translating gives CACSLVGGDEQYF.

This clonotype was counted many times. The V gene is TRBV6-2 or TRBV6-3, the J gene TRBJ2-3, with a possible D match to TRBD1 (5 bases). Trimming cost V 1 base and J 0 bases, with 14 bases left between them. This CDR3 has 17 residues. Per germline, CDR1 MNHEY and CDR2 SVGEGT. The CDR3 sequence: CASSYWGSLTSTDTQYF. The CDR3 bases are TGTGCCAGCAGTTACTGGGGCTCACTGACAAGCACAGATACGCAGTATTTT.

This clonotype showed up many times. The V gene is TRBV4-2, the J gene TRBJ2-7; 7 nucleotides align to TRBD2. The CDR3 consists of 15 residues. Germline CDR1 LGHNA, CDR2 YNFKEQ. Germline trimming cut 0 bases from V and 0 bases from J; bases unmatched to any gene: 2. Written as DNA, the CDR3 is TGTGCCAGCAGCCAAGAGGGCGGGAGCTCCTACGAGCAGTACTTC. It yields the protein CASSQEGGSSYEQYF.

This clonotype has a count of ten or more. The rearrangement joins TRBV19 to TRBJ2-1; D might be TRBD1 (5 bases). The CDR3 has 17 residues. Germline CDR1 is LNHDA and CDR2 is SQIVND (reference sequence). The V end was cut by 3 bases, the J end by 0 bases, with 15 bases between. The CDR3 sequence: CASSMPPRRGSYNEQFF. The CDR3 DNA reads TGTGCCAGTAGTATGCCCCCACGTAGGGGCTCCTACAATGAGCAGTTCTTC.

In its sample, this clonotype was seen many times. This chain links TRBV11-2 with TRBJ2-1; 10 bases map to TRBD2. This CDR3 has 17 amino acids. Germline CDR1 and CDR2: SGHAT and FQNNGV. Trimming removed 1 base from V and 4 bases from J; junction bases left unmatched: 7. The CDR3 sequence is CASSLAPGTSEYNEQFF. Written as DNA, the CDR3 is TGTGCCAGCAGCTTAGCTCCCGGGACTAGCGAATACAATGAGCAGTTCTTC. The full variable domain, its missing parts supplied by reference TRBV11-2 and TRBJ2-1, is EAGVAQSPRYKIIEKRQSVAFWCNPISGHATLYWYQQILGQGPKLLIQFQNNGVVDDSQLPKDRFSAERLKGVDSTLKIQPAKLEDSAVYLCASSLAPGTSEYNEQFFGPGTRLTVL.

This clonotype occurred many times. The V gene is TRBV7-9, the J gene TRBJ1-5, with D possibly TRBD1 on 5 matching bases. Germline lookup yields CDR1 SEHNR and CDR2 FQNEAQ (reference sequence). V lost 5 bases and J lost 7, with 9 bases in between. CDR3 length equals 12 residues. The CDR3 DNA follows: TGTGCCAGCAGCCCGGGGGGACAGCCCCAGCATTTT. Translation: CASSPGGQPQHF.

In regard to this clonotype: A much larger clone differs from this one at a single base, so this may be a read error. This chain uses TRBV5-1 with TRBJ2-1; unclear D gene. Germline lookup yields CDR1 SGHRS and CDR2 YFSETQ. The CDR3 has 13 residues. Trimming removed 7 bases from V and 7 bases from J, with 15 bases in between. The CDR3 DNA follows: TGCGCCAGCGGCGCAGAAGAGGTAAATGAGCAGTTCTTC. This codes for CASGAEEVNEQFF.